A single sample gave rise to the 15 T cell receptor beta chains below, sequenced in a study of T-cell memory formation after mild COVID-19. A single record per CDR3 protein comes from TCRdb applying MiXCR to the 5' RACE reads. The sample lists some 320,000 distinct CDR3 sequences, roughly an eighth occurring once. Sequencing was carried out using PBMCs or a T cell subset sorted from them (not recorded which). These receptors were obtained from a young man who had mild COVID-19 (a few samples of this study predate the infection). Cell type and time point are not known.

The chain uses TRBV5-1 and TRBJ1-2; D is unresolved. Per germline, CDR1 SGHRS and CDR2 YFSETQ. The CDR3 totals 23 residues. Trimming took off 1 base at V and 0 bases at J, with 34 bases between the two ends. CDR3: CASSLRHSGWNRLILRANYGYTF. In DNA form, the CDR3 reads TGCGCCAGCAGCTTGCGCCACTCGGGTTGGAACCGTCTGATTTTAAGGGCTAACTATGGCTACACCTTC. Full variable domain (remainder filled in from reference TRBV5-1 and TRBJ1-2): KAGVTQTPRYLIKTRGQQVTLSCSPISGHRSVSWYQQTPGQGLQFLFEYFSETQRNKGNFPGRFSGRQFSNSRSEMNVSTLELGDSALYLCASSLRHSGWNRLILRANYGYTFGSGTRLTVV.

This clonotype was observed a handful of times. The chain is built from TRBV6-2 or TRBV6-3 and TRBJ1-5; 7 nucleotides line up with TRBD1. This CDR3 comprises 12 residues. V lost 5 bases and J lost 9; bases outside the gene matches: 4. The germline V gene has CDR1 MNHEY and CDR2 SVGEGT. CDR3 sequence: CASSDRDSPQHF. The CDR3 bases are TGTGCCAGCAGTGACAGGGATTCGCCCCAGCATTTT.

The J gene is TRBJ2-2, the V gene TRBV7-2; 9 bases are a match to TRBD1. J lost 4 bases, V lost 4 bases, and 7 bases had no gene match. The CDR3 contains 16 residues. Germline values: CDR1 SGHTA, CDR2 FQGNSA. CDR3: CASSSYGTGTTGELFF. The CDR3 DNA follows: TGTGCCAGCAGCTCATACGGGACAGGGACCACCGGGGAGCTGTTTTTT.

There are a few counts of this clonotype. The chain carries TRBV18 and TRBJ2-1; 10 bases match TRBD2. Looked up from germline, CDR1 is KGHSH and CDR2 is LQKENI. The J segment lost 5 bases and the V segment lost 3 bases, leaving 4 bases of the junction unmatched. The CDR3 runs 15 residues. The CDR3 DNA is TGTGCCAGCTCACCTAGCGGGGGGCCTAACAATGAGCAGTTCTTC. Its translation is CASSPSGGPNNEQFF.

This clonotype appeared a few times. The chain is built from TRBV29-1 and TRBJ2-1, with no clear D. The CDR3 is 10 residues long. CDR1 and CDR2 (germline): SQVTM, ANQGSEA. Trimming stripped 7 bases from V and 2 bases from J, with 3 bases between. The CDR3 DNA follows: TGCAGCGGCGCCTACAATGAGCAGTTCTTC. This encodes CSGAYNEQFF.

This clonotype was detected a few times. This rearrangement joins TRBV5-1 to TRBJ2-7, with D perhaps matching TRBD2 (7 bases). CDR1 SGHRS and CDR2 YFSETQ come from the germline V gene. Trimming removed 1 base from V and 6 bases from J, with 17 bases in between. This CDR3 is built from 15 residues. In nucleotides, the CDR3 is TGCGCCAGCAGCTTGACAGGGTTTTCGGGGGGCGAGCAGTACGTC. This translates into CASSLTGFSGGEQYV.

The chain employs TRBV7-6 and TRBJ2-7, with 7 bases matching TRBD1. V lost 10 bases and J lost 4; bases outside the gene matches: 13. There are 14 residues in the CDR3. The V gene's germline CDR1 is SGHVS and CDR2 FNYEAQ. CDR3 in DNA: TGTGCCACTGCGTCGGTGACAGGGAGTTACGAGCAGTACTTC. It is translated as CATASVTGSYEQYF.

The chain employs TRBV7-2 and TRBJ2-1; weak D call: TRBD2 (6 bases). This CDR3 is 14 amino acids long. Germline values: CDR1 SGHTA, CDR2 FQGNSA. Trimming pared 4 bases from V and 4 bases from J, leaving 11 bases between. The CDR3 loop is CASSSLAYYNEQFF. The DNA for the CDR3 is TGTGCCAGCAGCTCCCTAGCGTATTACAATGAGCAGTTCTTC.

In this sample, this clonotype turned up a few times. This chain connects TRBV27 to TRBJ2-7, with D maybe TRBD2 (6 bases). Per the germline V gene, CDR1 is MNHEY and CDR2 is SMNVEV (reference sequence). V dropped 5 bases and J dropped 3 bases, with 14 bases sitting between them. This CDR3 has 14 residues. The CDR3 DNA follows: TGTGCCAGCAGTCCCGGGAGCCGGAACTACGAGCAGTACGTC. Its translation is CASSPGSRNYEQYV.

CDR3 sequence (DNA): TGTGCCAGCAGCTTACTCGGTCATAGCACAGATACGCAGTATTTT. This codes for CASSLLGHSTDTQYF. The chain recombines TRBV7-2 with TRBJ2-3; D not certain. The germline V and J ends were trimmed by 2 bases and 0 bases, with 9 bases remaining between them. The CDR3 consists of 15 residues. Germline V gene lookup returns CDR1 SGHTA and CDR2 FQGNSA.

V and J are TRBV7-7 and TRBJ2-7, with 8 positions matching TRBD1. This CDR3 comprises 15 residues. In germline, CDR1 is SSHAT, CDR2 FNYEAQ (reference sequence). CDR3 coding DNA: TGTGCTAGCAGAAATACAGGGGGTAGCTCCTACGAGCAGTACGTC. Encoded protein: CASRNTGGSSYEQYV.

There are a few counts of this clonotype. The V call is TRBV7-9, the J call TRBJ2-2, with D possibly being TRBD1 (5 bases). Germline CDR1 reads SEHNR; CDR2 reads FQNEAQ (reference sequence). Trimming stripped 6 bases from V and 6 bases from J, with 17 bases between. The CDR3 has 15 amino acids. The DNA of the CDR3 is TGTGCCAGCAGAAGCCCCAGGGTTATCGCCGGGGAGCTGTTTTTT. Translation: CASRSPRVIAGELFF.

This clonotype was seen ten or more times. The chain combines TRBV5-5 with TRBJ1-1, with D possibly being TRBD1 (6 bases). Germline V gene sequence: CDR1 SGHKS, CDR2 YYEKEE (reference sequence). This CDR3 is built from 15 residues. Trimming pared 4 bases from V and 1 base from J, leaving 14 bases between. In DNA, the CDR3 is TGTGCCAGCAGCCCAAACCCGACAGGGAACACTGAAGCTTTCTTT. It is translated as CASSPNPTGNTEAFF.

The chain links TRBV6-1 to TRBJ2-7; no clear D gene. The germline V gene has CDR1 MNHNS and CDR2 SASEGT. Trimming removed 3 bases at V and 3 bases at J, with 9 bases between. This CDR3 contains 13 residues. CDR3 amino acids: CASSDAAFYEQYV. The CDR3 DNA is TGTGCCAGCAGTGATGCCGCGTTCTACGAGCAGTACGTC.

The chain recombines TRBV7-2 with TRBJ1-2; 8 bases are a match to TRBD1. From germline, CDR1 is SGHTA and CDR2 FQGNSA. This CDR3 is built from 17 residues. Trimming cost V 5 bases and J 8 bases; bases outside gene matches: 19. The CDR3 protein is CASSPRPSGGEGRGYTF. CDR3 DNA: TGTGCCAGCAGCCCCCGGCCCTCAGGGGGCGAAGGCCGGGGCTACACCTTC.